This T cell receptor beta chain was recovered during a study of cytomegalovirus exposure and HLA in healthy donors. Study as a whole: Clustering assigned 81% of the approximately 400 genotyped donors to the Caucasian-associated ancestry cluster. Findings and limits, study-wide: Among donors in an Asian-associated ancestry cluster, a later analysis reportedly found fewer N-insertions than the approximately 670-donor mean.

Unmatched junction bases numbered 8, after V lost 0 bases and J lost 0 bases. Per the germline V gene, CDR1 is SGDLS and CDR2 is YYNGEE. The CDR3 is 18 amino acids. This clone showed up just once. What it recognizes is unknown. PCR used 60 Vbeta primers and 13 Jbeta primers. Assay: immunoSEQ multiplex PCR; the TCRdb copy retains only in-frame clones and omits some. This repertoire shows 150,000 to 200,000 clones, approximately 84% found once; its top ten account for around 2.1%. This chain uses TRBV9 with TRBJ1-3, with 8 bases that match TRBD1. The origin of this receptor is a man younger than 35 in good health and CMV-seropositive. The sequencing input was PBMCs. The chain's CDR3 is CASSVAPGQASSGNTIYF. DNA for the CDR3: TGTGCCAGCAGCGTAGCTCCGGGACAGGCTTCCTCTGGAAACACCATATATTTT.